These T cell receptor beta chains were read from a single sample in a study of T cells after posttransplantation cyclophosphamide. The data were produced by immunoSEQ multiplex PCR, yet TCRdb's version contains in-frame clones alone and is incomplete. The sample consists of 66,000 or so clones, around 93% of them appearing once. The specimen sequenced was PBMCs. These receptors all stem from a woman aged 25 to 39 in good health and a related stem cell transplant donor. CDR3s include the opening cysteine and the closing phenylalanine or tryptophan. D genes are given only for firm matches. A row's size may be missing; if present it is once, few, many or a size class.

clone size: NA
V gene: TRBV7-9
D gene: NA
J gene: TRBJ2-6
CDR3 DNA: TGTGCCAGCAGCTTAGCGGGGGTTAGCTCTGGGGCCAACGTCCTGACTTTC
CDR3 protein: CASSLAGVSSGANVLTF

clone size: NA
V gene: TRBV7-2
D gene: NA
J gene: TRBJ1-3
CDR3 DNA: TGTGCCAGCAGCTCCTCTTCTGGAAACACCATATATTTT
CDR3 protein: CASSSSSGNTIYF

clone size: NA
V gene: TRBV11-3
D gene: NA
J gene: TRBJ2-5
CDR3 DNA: TGTGCCAGCAGCGTCGGCCCCGGGGAGACCCAGTACTTC
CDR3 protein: CASSVGPGETQYF

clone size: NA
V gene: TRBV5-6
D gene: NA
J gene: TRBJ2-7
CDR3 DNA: TGTGCCAGCAGCCCGGGGGTAAGCGAGCAGTACTTC
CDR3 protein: CASSPGVSEQYF

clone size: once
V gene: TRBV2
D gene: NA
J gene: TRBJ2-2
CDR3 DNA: TGTGCCAGCAGTGCAAATCTTCCGGCCGGGGAGCTGTTTTTT
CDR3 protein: CASSANLPAGELFF

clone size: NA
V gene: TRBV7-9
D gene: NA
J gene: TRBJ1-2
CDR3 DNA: TGTGCCAGCAGCGCGGACAGCTCCTATGGCTACACCTTC
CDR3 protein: CASSADSSYGYTF

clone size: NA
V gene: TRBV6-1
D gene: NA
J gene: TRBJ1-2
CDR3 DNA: TGTGCCAGCAGAGAGGACACGTATGGCTACACCTTC
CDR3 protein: CASREDTYGYTF

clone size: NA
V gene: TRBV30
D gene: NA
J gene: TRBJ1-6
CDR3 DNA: TGTGCCTGGAGCGGTGGGGGCTCCTATAATTCACCCCTCCACTTT
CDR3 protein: CAWSGGGSYNSPLHF

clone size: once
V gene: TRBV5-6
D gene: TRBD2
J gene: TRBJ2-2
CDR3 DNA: TGTGCCAGCAGCTTGGGTTCCGGGACTAGCGGGACCGGGGAGCTGTTTTTT
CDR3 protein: CASSLGSGTSGTGELFF

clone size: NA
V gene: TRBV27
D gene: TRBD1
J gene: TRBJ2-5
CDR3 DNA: TGTGCCAGCAGTTTGGCAGGGGGCGATGAGACCCAGTACTTC
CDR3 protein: CASSLAGGDETQYF

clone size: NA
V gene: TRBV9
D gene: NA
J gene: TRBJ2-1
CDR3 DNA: TGTGCCAGCAGCGTAGCGGGGTCCTACAATGAGCAGTTCTTC
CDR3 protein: CASSVAGSYNEQFF

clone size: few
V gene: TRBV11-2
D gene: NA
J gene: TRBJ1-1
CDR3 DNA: TGTGCCAGCAGCTTAGATCGGGGGACGGAAGCTTTCTTT
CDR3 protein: CASSLDRGTEAFF

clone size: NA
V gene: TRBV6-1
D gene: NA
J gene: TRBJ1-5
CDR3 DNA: TGTGCCAGCACCTTACAGGGAGGCAATCAGCCCCAGCATTTT
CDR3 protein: CASTLQGGNQPQHF

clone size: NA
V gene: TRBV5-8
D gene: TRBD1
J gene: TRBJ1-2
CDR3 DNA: TGTGCCAGCAGCCGACCCCCCAGGGGGTTGGGCTACACCTTC
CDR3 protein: CASSRPPRGLGYTF

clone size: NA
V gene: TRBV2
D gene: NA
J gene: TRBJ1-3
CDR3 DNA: TGTGCCAGCAGTGTGGTTCGGGGTTTTGGAAACACCATATATTTT
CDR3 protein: CASSVVRGFGNTIYF

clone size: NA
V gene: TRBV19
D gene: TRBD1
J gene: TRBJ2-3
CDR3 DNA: TGTGCCAGCCAGGGGGCGTGGGGCACAGATACGCAGTATTTT
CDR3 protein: CASQGAWGTDTQYF

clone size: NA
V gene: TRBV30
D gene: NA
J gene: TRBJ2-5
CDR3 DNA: TGTGCCTGGGCCCGGGGGTTCCAAGAGACCCAGTACTTC
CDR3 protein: CAWARGFQETQYF

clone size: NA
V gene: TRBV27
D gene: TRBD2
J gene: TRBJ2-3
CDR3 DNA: TGTGCCAGCAGTAGTAGGCGGGGGGCGAGCACAGATACGCAGTATTTT
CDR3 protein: CASSSRRGASTDTQYF

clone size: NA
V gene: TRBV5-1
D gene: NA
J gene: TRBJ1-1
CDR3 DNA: TGCGCCAGCAGCTTAGGATCAGGGACGGGGGGCACTGAAGCTTTCTTT
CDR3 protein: CASSLGSGTGGTEAFF

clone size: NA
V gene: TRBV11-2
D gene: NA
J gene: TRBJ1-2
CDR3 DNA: TGTGCCAGCAGCCCCTCCCCCTCCTATGGCTACACCTTC
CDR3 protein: CASSPSPSYGYTF

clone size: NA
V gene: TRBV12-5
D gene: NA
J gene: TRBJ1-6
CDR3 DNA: TGTGCTAGTGGTTTGAAGGATTACAATTCACCCCTCCACTTT
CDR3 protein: CASGLKDYNSPLHF

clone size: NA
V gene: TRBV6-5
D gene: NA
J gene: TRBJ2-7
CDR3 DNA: TGTGCCAGCAGCCGGGGGCCCTCCTACGAGCAGTACTTC
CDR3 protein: CASSRGPSYEQYF

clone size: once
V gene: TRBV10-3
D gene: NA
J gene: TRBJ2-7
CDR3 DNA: TGTGCCATGGCGGAGGGCTACGAGCAGTACTTC
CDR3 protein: CAMAEGYEQYF

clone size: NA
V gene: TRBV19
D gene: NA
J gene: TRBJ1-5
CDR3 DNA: TGTGCCAACCCAAGTGAGTATTACGCGGGGCAGCCCCAGCATTTT
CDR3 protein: CANPSEYYAGQPQHF

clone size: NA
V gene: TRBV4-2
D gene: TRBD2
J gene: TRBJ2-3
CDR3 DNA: TGTGCCAGCAGCCAAGGACTAGCCGAGGCAGATACGCAGTATTTT
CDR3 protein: CASSQGLAEADTQYF

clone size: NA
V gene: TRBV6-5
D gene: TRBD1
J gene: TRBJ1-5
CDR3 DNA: TGTGCCAGCGCAGGGGGTCGTAATCAGCCCCAGCATTTT
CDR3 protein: CASAGGRNQPQHF

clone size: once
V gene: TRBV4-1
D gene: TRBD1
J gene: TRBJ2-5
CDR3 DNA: TGCGCCAGCAGCCAAGAGGACAGGGAACAAGAGACCCAGTACTTC
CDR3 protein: CASSQEDREQETQYF

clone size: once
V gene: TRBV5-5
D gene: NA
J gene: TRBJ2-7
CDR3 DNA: TGTGCCAGCAGCGCCGTGGGGCCCTCCTACGAGCAGTACTTC
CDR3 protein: CASSAVGPSYEQYF

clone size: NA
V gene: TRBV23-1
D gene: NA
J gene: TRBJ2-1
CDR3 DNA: TGCGCCAGCAGTCAATCATGGCCCGGGCAGGTAAACAATGAGCAGTTCTTC
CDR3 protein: CASSQSWPGQVNNEQFF

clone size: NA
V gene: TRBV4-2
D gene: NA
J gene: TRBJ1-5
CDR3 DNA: TGTGCCAGCAGCCAAGATTCAGGGCGGCCCCAGCATTTT
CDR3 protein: CASSQDSGRPQHF

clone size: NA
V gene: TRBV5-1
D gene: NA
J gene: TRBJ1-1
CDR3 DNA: TGCGCCAGCAGCTTGGCCTGGGGAACTGAAGCTTTCTTT
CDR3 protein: CASSLAWGTEAFF

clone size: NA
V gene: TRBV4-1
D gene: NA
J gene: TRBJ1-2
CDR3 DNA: TGCGCCAGCAGCCAAGGTATATTCCAACAGGAGAGCGATGGCTACACCTTC
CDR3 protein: CASSQGIFQQESDGYTF

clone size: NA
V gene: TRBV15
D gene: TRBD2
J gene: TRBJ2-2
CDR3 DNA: TGTGCCACCAGCAGAGATAGGGCTGTAGCGGGGGTGTCCGGGGAGCTGTTTTTT
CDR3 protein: CATSRDRAVAGVSGELFF

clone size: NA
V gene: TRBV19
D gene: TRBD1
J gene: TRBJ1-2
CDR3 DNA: TGTGCCAGTAGTATTTTCGACAGGGAGGGCTATGGCTACACCTTC
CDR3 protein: CASSIFDREGYGYTF

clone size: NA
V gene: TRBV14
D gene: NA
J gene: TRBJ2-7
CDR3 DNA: TGTGCCAGCAGCCAAGAACGATCGTGGGGATCCTACTACGAGCAGTACTTC
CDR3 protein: CASSQERSWGSYYEQYF

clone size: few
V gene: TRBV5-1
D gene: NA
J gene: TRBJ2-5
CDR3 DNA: TGCGCCAGCAGCTTGGAAGAGACCCAGTACTTC
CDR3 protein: CASSLEETQYF

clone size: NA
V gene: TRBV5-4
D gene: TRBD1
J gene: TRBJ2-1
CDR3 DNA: TGTGCCAGCAGCCCCCGGACAGGGGGCAAATACAATGAGCAGTTCTTC
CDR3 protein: CASSPRTGGKYNEQFF

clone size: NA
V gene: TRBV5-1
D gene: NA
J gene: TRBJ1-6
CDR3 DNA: TGCGCCAGCAGGTCGGAGCCGGGACCCTCTAATTCACCCCTCCACTTT
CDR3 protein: CASRSEPGPSNSPLHF

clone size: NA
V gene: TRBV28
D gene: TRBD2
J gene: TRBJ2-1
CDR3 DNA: TGTGCCAGCAGTCCTTTAGCGGGGGGGCTAAATGAGCAGTTCTTC
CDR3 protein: CASSPLAGGLNEQFF

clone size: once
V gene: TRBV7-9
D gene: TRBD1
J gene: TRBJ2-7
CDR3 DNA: TGTGCCAGCAGCTTGACAGGGGACGGGCACGAGCAGTACTTC
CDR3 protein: CASSLTGDGHEQYF

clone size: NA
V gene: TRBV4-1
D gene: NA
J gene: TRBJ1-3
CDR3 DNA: TGCGCCAGCAGCCAAGAGACTAGTTACGGAAACACCATATATTTT
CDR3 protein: CASSQETSYGNTIYF

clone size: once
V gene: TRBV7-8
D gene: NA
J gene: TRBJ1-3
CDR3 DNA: TGTGCCAGCAGCTTAGATAGAGATGTTCTAGGAAACACCATATATTTT
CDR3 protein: CASSLDRDVLGNTIYF

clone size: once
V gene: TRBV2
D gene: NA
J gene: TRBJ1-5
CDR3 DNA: TGTGCCAGCAGTGAAGAACGGGGTCTCAATCAGCCCCAGCATTTT
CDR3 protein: CASSEERGLNQPQHF

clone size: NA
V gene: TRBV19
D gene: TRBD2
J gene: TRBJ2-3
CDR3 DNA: TGTGCCAGTAGTATAGATGGCCTAGCGGGGGGCACAGATACGCAGTATTTT
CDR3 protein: CASSIDGLAGGTDTQYF

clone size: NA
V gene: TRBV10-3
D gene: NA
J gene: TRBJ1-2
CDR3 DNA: TGTGCCATCAGTGACTCGAGGGGCAGGGCGGACTATGGCTACACCTTC
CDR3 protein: CAISDSRGRADYGYTF

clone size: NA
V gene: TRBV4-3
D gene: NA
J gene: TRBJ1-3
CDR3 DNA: TGCGCCAGCAGCCAGGTGACAGCATTCGGAAACACCATATATTTT
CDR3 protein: CASSQVTAFGNTIYF

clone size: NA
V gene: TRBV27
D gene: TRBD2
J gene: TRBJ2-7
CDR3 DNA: TGTGCCAGCAGGGGGCTGACGGGGGGGATTGGGACCTACGAGCAGTACTTC
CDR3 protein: CASRGLTGGIGTYEQYF

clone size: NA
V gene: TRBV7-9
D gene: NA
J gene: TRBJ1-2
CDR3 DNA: TGTGCCAGCAGCTTAGGAGGGGGCTATGGCTACACCTTC
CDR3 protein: CASSLGGGYGYTF

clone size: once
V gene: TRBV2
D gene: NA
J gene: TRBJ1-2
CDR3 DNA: TGTGCCAGCAGTGGGGGCAGAAACTATGGCTACACCTTC
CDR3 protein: CASSGGRNYGYTF

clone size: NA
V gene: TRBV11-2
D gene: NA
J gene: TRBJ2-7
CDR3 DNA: TGTGCCAGCAGCTTAACAGGGTTTACCGCCTACGAGCAGTACTTC
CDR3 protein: CASSLTGFTAYEQYF

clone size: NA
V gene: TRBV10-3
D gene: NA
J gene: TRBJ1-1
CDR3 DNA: TGTGCCACCTCGACGGACCCGATGGGTGAGTCTGAAGCTTTCTTT
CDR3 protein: CATSTDPMGESEAFF

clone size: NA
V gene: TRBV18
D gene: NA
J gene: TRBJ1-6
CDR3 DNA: TGTGCCAGCTCACCACCGTTCCTCGGACAGCGGAATTCACCCCTCCACTTT
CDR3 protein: CASSPPFLGQRNSPLHF

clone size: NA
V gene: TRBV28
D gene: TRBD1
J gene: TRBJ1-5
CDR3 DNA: TGTGCCAGCAGTTCTACAGGGGGGGCTCAGCCCCAGCATTTT
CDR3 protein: CASSSTGGAQPQHF

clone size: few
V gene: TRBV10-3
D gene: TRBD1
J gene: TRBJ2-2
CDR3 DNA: TGTGCCATCAGTGGGGGGACAGGGGACCGGGAGCTGTTTTTT
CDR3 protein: CAISGGTGDRELFF

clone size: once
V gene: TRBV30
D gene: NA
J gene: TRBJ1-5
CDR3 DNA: TGTGCCTGGAGTGTGGGCAGATTCAATCAGCCCCAGCATTTT
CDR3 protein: CAWSVGRFNQPQHF